This entry lists 24 T cell receptor beta chains sequenced from one sample in a study of blood T cell repertoires in COVID-19. Profiled with immunoSEQ multiplex PCR; TCRdb holds only in-frame clones, not every one. The top ten clones hold roughly 5.3% of a sample with about 150,000 clones, around 90% of them seen once. The sample comprised peripheral blood. These receptors were taken from a man between 18 and 35 years old with COVID-19, enrolled during active disease.

This rearrangement joins TRBV14 to TRBJ1-4; TRBD1 might be the D (6 bases). Per the germline V gene, CDR1 is SGHDN and CDR2 is FVKESK. Trimming left V 1 base short and J 8 bases short, with 17 bases between. The CDR3 consists of 16 residues. The CDR3 loop reads CASSQAGIRGYEKLFF. CDR3 bases: TGTGCCAGCAGCCAAGCAGGAATCAGGGGATACGAAAAACTGTTTTTT.

V and J are TRBV19 and TRBJ1-1; 7 bases agree with TRBD1. Germline values: CDR1 LNHDA, CDR2 SQIVND (reference sequence). The length of the CDR3 is 13 residues. Unmatched junction bases numbered 4, after V lost 4 bases and J lost 5 bases. For the CDR3, the DNA is TGTGCCAGTAGTAAGGGGGCTTGGACTGAAGCTTTCTTT. Its protein is CASSKGAWTEAFF.

The genes are TRBV7-2 and TRBJ2-5; TRBD2 aligns across 12 bases. Germline V CDR1 and CDR2: SGHTA, FQGNSA. V lost 5 bases to trimming and J lost 4 bases; unmatched junction nucleotides: 8. The CDR3 is 16 residues long. CDR3 sequence (DNA): TGTGCCAGCAGCATGACTAGCGGGAGTTTAGCAGAGACCCAGTACTTC. This sequence encodes CASSMTSGSLAETQYF.

The chain combines TRBV30 with TRBJ2-7; 11 bases are shared with TRBD2. Per germline, CDR1 GTSNPN and CDR2 SVGIG (reference sequence). The CDR3 runs to 15 residues. The V segment lost 4 bases and the J segment 2 bases; nucleotides outside the gene matches: 7. The CDR3 region has the DNA TGTGCCTGGATTGTAGCGGGAGGGCCTGCCTACGAGCAGTACTTC. It specifies CAWIVAGGPAYEQYF.

The chain joins TRBV9 to TRBJ2-5; 12 bases are a match to TRBD1. The V gene's germline CDR1 is SGDLS and CDR2 YYNGEE. The CDR3 has 16 amino acids. The J segment lost 5 bases and the V segment lost 1 base, leaving 6 bases of the junction unmatched. The CDR3 is CASSVSGTGGAETQYF. DNA of the CDR3: TGTGCCAGCAGCGTATCCGGGACAGGGGGCGCGGAGACCCAGTACTTC. The full variable domain, its missing parts supplied by reference TRBV9 and TRBJ2-5, is DSGVTQTPKHLITATGQRVTLRCSPRSGDLSVYWYQQSLDQGLQFLIQYYNGEERAKGNILERFSAQQFPDLHSELNLSSLELGDSALYFCASSVSGTGGAETQYFGPGTRLLVL.

J is TRBJ2-1 and V is TRBV7-2, with 8 bases that match TRBD1. Looked up from germline, CDR1 is SGHTA and CDR2 is FQGNSA. The CDR3 runs 16 residues. V shed 5 bases, J shed 3 bases, and the junction held 9 bases outside the gene matches. In DNA, the CDR3 is TGTGCCAGCAGCGTAGAGGACAGGGCTTACTACAATGAGCAGTTCTTC. Translated: CASSVEDRAYYNEQFF.

The V and J genes are TRBV29-1 and TRBJ2-7; 7 positions match TRBD2. This CDR3 is 13 amino acids long. Germline CDR1 and CDR2: SQVTM and ANQGSEA. V gave up 8 bases and J gave up 2 bases; unmatched junction bases: 9. CDR3 coding DNA: TGCAGCTTTAGACTAGCCCGAACCTACGAGCAGTACTTC. It codes for CSFRLARTYEQYF.

The chain recombines TRBV7-9 with TRBJ1-2; TRBD1 might be the D (5 bases). The CDR3 is 15 amino acids. V dropped 5 bases and J dropped 0 bases, with 13 bases sitting between them. Germline CDR1 is SEHNR and CDR2 is FQNEAQ (reference sequence). CDR3 region: CASSDWGGSNYGYTF. The CDR3 coding sequence is TGTGCCAGCAGCGACTGGGGCGGATCTAACTATGGCTACACCTTC.

The chain carries TRBV5-4 and TRBJ2-1; TRBD1 aligns across 7 bases. The CDR3 is 16 amino acids. Germline V gene lookup returns CDR1 SGHNT and CDR2 YYREEE (reference sequence). Unmatched junction bases numbered 11, after V lost 4 bases and J lost 4 bases. CDR3 region: CASSPPLGQLYNEQFF. In nucleotides, the CDR3 is TGTGCCAGCAGCCCCCCTTTGGGACAGCTATACAATGAGCAGTTCTTC. Full variable domain (outside the CDR3, taken from reference TRBV5-4 and TRBJ2-1): ETGVTQSPTHLIKTRGQQVTLRCSSQSGHNTVSWYQQALGQGPQFIFQYYREEENGRGNFPPRFSGLQFPNYSSELNVNALELDDSALYLCASSPPLGQLYNEQFFGPGTRLTVL.

This clone was seen once. This chain connects TRBV25-1 to TRBJ2-1, with D tentatively TRBD1 (6 bases). The CDR3 is made up of 15 amino acids. Germline V CDR1 and CDR2: MGHDK, SYGVNS. Trimming took 2 bases from V and 5 from J, leaving 13 bases between them. In nucleotides, the CDR3 is TGTGCCAGCAGTGAAAGCCAGGGGAAACACAATGAGCAGTTCTTC. It yields the protein CASSESQGKHNEQFF.

The chain couples TRBV27 to TRBJ2-1; TRBD2 agrees at 10 bases. Germline CDR1 MNHEY, CDR2 SMNVEV (reference sequence). This CDR3 comprises 16 residues. The junction had 2 bases not matched to a gene; V was cut back by 2 bases and J by 1 base. CDR3 residues: CASSLASGSSYNEQFF. The CDR3 coding sequence is TGTGCCAGCAGTTTAGCTAGCGGGAGTTCCTACAATGAGCAGTTCTTC.

This clone has only one observation. The rearrangement links TRBV6-5 to TRBJ2-7; maybe TRBD1 (6 bases). Between the trimmed V and J ends, which lost 5 bases and 3 bases, there was a span of 17 bases. The CDR3 has 15 residues. The germline CDR1 and CDR2 sequences are MNHEY and SVGAGI. CDR3 in amino acids: CASSLGDIPGYEQYF. The CDR3 DNA reads TGTGCCAGCAGTCTGGGGGACATTCCCGGCTACGAGCAGTACTTC.

The genes are TRBV5-1 and TRBJ2-2; tentatively, D is TRBD1 (5 bases). The ends were cut back, 4 bases at V and 4 bases at J, with 8 bases in the middle. This CDR3 is 13 amino acids long. Germline V CDR1 and CDR2: SGHRS, YFSETQ. The CDR3 DNA follows: TGCGCCAGCAGCCCGCAGGGCACCGGGGAGCTGTTTTTT. Translated: CASSPQGTGELFF.

The chain uses TRBV9 and TRBJ2-2; 8 bases are shared with TRBD1. V trimming: 3 bases; J trimming: 9 bases; junction bases outside the gene matches: 10. This CDR3 has 15 residues. Germline CDR1 SGDLS, CDR2 YYNGEE. The CDR3 DNA sequence: TGTGCCAGCAGCGGACCGGACAGGGTGCACCGGGAGCTGTTTTTT. Its protein product is CASSGPDRVHRELFF.

The chain combines TRBV18 with TRBJ2-1, with TRBD2 matching 15 bases. After removal of 4 bases from V and 0 bases from J, the junction contained 4 bases not matched to a gene. The germline gives CDR1 KGHSH, CDR2 LQKENI. The CDR3 contains 18 residues. The CDR3 nucleotides are TGTGCCAGCTCACTAGGACTAGCGGGGGGGAGCTCCTACAATGAGCAGTTCTTC. Residues: CASSLGLAGGSSYNEQFF.

The rearrangement links TRBV29-1 to TRBJ1-5; 7 bases are a match to TRBD1. The V segment lost 4 bases and the J segment 4 bases; nucleotides outside the gene matches: 4. The CDR3 covers 13 residues. CDR1 is SQVTM and CDR2 is ANQGSEA in the germline V gene. The CDR3 DNA sequence: TGCAGCGTTGGACAGGGAGTAAATCAGCCCCAGCATTTT. It translates to CSVGQGVNQPQHF.

The chain recombines TRBV9 with TRBJ2-2; possible D gene TRBD2, 5 bases. The CDR3 contains 15 residues. V lost 4 bases and J lost 5, with 15 bases in between. Germline loops: CDR1 SGDLS, CDR2 YYNGEE. CDR3 DNA sequence: TGTGCCAGCAGCTTCACCGGGAATCCAACCGGGGAGCTGTTTTTT. It is translated as CASSFTGNPTGELFF.

The chain links TRBV28 to TRBJ1-5; 9 bases agree with TRBD1. V shed 2 bases and J 4 bases; nucleotides not matched to a gene: 6. This CDR3 region has 16 residues. Germline CDR1 is MDHEN and CDR2 is SYDVKM. In DNA form, the CDR3 reads TGTGCCAGCAGTTTAGGGACAGGGTCATGGAATCAGCCCCAGCATTTT. Residues: CASSLGTGSWNQPQHF.

This chain links TRBV13 with TRBJ2-3; TRBD2 is a possible D gene (5 bases). This CDR3 region has 15 residues. Trimming removed 6 bases from V and 0 bases from J, with 13 bases in between. Germline values: CDR1 PRHDT, CDR2 FYEKMQ (reference sequence). The chain's CDR3 is CASSEGRQSTDTQYF. The DNA for the CDR3 is TGTGCCAGCAGTGAGGGCCGTCAGAGCACAGATACGCAGTATTTT.

The chain combines TRBV19 with TRBJ1-4; 9 bases fit TRBD1. Unmatched junction bases numbered 3, after V lost 6 bases and J lost 4 bases. From germline, CDR1 is LNHDA and CDR2 SQIVND (reference sequence). The CDR3 is 14 residues long. CDR3 coding DNA: TGTGCCAGTAGGGCGACAGGGGGTAATGAAAAACTGTTTTTT. It translates to CASRATGGNEKLFF.

The chain combines TRBV7-6 with TRBJ2-7; weak D call: TRBD1 (5 bases). Germline V lookup: CDR1 SGHVS, CDR2 FNYEAQ. CDR3 size: 16 residues. Trimming pared 1 base from V and 5 bases from J, leaving 18 bases between. CDR3 amino acids: CASSLGRPGNQHEQYF. CDR3 DNA sequence: TGTGCCAGCAGCTTAGGTCGACCAGGGAATCAGCACGAGCAGTACTTC.

The rearrangement uses TRBV9 and TRBJ1-2; D ambiguous. CDR3 length equals 12 residues. The germline CDR1 and CDR2 sequences are SGDLS and YYNGEE. V shed 3 bases and J shed 7 bases, with 10 bases lying between them. DNA of the CDR3: TGTGCCAGCAGCGCAACCCGGGGTGGCTACACCTTC. This encodes CASSATRGGYTF.

The V gene is TRBV7-2, the J gene TRBJ2-3; 11 bases are shared with TRBD2. The CDR3 spans 16 residues. Losses at the gene ends were 5 bases for V and 8 bases for J; bases not matched to a gene: 12. Germline V lookup: CDR1 SGHTA, CDR2 FQGNSA. The CDR3: CASSPAGSGRAGTQYF. The DNA of the CDR3 is TGTGCCAGCAGCCCCGCGGGTAGCGGGAGGGCTGGTACGCAGTATTTT.

This clone has just a few counts. Additional DNA sequences in this sample encode the identical CDR3. The CDR3 nucleotides read TGTGCCAGCAGCTACAGCGGGAGAGACTACGAGCAGTACTTC. Translated: CASSYSGRDYEQYF. V usage is TRBV7-9 and J usage is TRBJ2-7; TRBD2 aligns across 8 bases. The length of the CDR3 is 14 residues. The J segment lost 3 bases and the V segment lost 4 bases, leaving 5 bases of the junction unmatched. From germline, CDR1 is SEHNR and CDR2 FQNEAQ (reference sequence).